A single sample gave rise to the 26 T cell receptor beta chains below, sequenced in a study of patients and donors after allogeneic stem cell transplantation. MiXCR, run by TCRdb on the RT-PCR reads, gives a single entry per CDR3 protein. The table includes some 880,000 distinct CDR3 sequences, over 15% detected once. The sequenced material came from blood, either unsorted or a sorted T cell fraction (not recorded which). The receptors were gathered from a human donor who was either an allogeneic HSCT recipient or a stem cell or donor lymphocyte infusion donor (not recorded which). It is not recorded whose cells these are; they may come from a transplant donor.

This clonotype was observed a few times. The chain uses TRBV20-1 and TRBJ1-5; D is unresolved. The CDR3 is made up of 15 amino acids. V was pared by 7 bases and J by 1 base, with 17 bases between. Germline CDR1 is DFQATT and CDR2 is SNEGSKA (reference sequence). In nucleotides, the CDR3 is TGCAGTGTCCCACCGGAGCGACCCAGCAATCAGCCCCAGCATTTT. It codes for CSVPPERPSNQPQHF.

V and J are TRBV6-2 or TRBV6-3 and TRBJ1-2; TRBD1 matches 8 bases. Germline lookup yields CDR1 MNHEY and CDR2 SVGEGT. Trimming cost V 5 bases and J 4 bases; bases outside gene matches: 12. CDR3 length equals 16 residues. CDR3 sequence (DNA): TGTGCCAGCAGTCCGCCCCAGACAGGGGCCCCCTATGGCTACACCTTC. Protein sequence: CASSPPQTGAPYGYTF.

This clonotype was seen only a few times. The rearrangement joins TRBV11-2 to TRBJ2-7; 7 positions agree with TRBD2. This CDR3 is 16 amino acids long. The germline V gene has CDR1 SGHAT and CDR2 FQNNGV. V was clipped by 5 bases and J by 1 base; unmatched bases: 11. DNA for the CDR3: TGTGCCAGCAGCAGATGGGGCGGGGGAAGTTCCTACGAGCAGTACTTC. Its translation is CASSRWGGGSSYEQYF. The whole variable domain, remainder taken from reference TRBV11-2 and TRBJ2-7, is EAGVAQSPRYKIIEKRQSVAFWCNPISGHATLYWYQQILGQGPKLLIQFQNNGVVDDSQLPKDRFSAERLKGVDSTLKIQPAKLEDSAVYLCASSRWGGGSSYEQYFGPGTRLTVT.

The rearrangement joins TRBV5-1 to TRBJ2-5; tentatively, D is TRBD1 (6 bases). The CDR3 sequence is 15 residues long. Germline CDR1 and CDR2: SGHRS and YFSETQ. Trimming took 4 bases from V and 5 from J, leaving 18 bases between them. CDR3 region: CASSILQGWGETQYF. CDR3 nucleotides: TGCGCCAGCAGCATCCTACAGGGCTGGGGCGAGACCCAGTACTTC.

This clonotype was seen a few times. The V gene is TRBV30, the J gene TRBJ1-6; 9 nucleotides align to TRBD1. The V segment lost 5 bases and the J segment 8 bases; nucleotides outside the gene matches: 4. From germline, CDR1 is GTSNPN and CDR2 SVGIG (reference sequence). This CDR3 is built from 13 residues. CDR3 residues: CAWVGQGHSPLHF. The CDR3 DNA reads TGTGCCTGGGTTGGACAGGGGCATTCACCCCTCCACTTT.

With regard to this clonotype: The junction departs from germline at one end; a sequencing error may be responsible. This sequence joins TRBV7-7 and TRBJ2-5; the D gene could be TRBD1 or TRBD2 (5 bases each). The germline gives CDR1 SSHAT, CDR2 FNYEAQ (reference sequence). The CDR3 contains 15 residues. In DNA form, the CDR3 reads TGTGCTAGCAGCTTAGGCTCCGGGACCAAAGAGACCCAGTACTTC. It encodes CASSLGSGTKETQYF.

This chain links TRBV20-1 with TRBJ2-5, with unresolved D. Trimming removed 1 base at V and 4 bases at J, with 16 bases between. The germline V gene has CDR1 DFQATT and CDR2 SNEGSKA (reference sequence). The CDR3 is 15 residues long. For the CDR3, the DNA is TGCAGTGCTAGAGCGGGTAAAATGGACCGAGAGACCCAGTACTTC. Translation gives CSARAGKMDRETQYF.

The J gene is TRBJ2-2, the V gene TRBV4-3, with 10 nucleotides matching TRBD1. With 4 bases clipped from V and 5 bases from J, the junction kept 13 bases outside the gene matches. Germline CDR1 LGHNA, CDR2 YSLEER. The CDR3 length is 18 residues. The chain's CDR3 is CASSPPALRTGGTGELFF. The CDR3 region has the DNA TGCGCCAGCAGCCCTCCTGCCTTACGGACAGGGGGGACCGGGGAGCTGTTTTTT.

This clonotype was found many times. This sequence joins TRBV12-3 or TRBV12-4 and TRBJ2-3; D perhaps matches TRBD2 (7 bases). The V gene lost 3 bases and the J gene lost 1 base, with 17 bases spanning the gap. This CDR3 has 17 residues. CDR3: CASSFAGAVFGTDTQYF. CDR3 bases: TGTGCCAGCAGTTTTGCGGGGGCCGTCTTTGGCACAGATACGCAGTATTTT.

This clonotype has more than one count but fewer than ten. V gene TRBV20-1 combines with J gene TRBJ1-5; D might be TRBD1 (6 bases). CDR3 length: 13 residues. Germline V gene data show CDR1 as DFQATT and CDR2 as SNEGSKA (reference sequence). The V and J ends lost 5 bases and 6 bases respectively, with 14 bases between them. The CDR3 here is CSAGGAAGQPQHF. The CDR3 coding sequence is TGCAGTGCTGGGGGGGCGGCCGGTCAGCCCCAGCATTTT.

This clonotype has just a few counts. This chain uses TRBV7-9 with TRBJ2-4; possibly TRBD2 for D (5 bases). This CDR3 is 15 amino acids long. In germline, CDR1 is SEHNR, CDR2 FQNEAQ (reference sequence). V lost 5 bases and J lost 0, with 11 bases in between. The CDR3 DNA sequence: TGTGCCAGCAGCCCGTCAGCGGTAGCCAAAAACATTCAGTACTTC. Translation gives CASSPSAVAKNIQYF.

This clonotype was seen a handful of times. The V and J genes are TRBV24-1 and TRBJ2-2; 8 bases map to TRBD2. CDR1 is KGHDR, CDR2 SFDVKD, per germline. J lost 3 bases, V lost 0 bases, and 2 bases had no gene match. This CDR3 contains 16 residues. CDR3 sequence (DNA): TGTGCCACCAGTGATTTGAAGCGGGAGCACACCGGGGAGCTGTTTTTT. This gives the protein CATSDLKREHTGELFF.

The CDR3 sequence is CASSPLTGLTIYEQYF. The CDR3 nucleotides read TGTGCCAGCAGCCCCCTAACAGGACTGACGATCTACGAGCAGTACTTC. The chain combines TRBV7-9 with TRBJ2-7; either TRBD1 or TRBD2 may supply D (5 bases each). The V end lost 5 bases, the J end lost 3 bases, and 20 bases lay between the germline ends. The CDR3 length is 16 residues. Germline CDR1 is SEHNR and CDR2 is FQNEAQ (reference sequence). Using reference TRBV7-9 and TRBJ2-7 for the parts outside the CDR3, the full variable domain is DTGVSQNPRHKITKRGQNVTFRCDPISEHNRLYWYRQTLGQGPEFLTYFQNEAQLEKSRLLSDRFSAERPKGSFSTLEIQRTEQGDSAMYLCASSPLTGLTIYEQYFGPGTRLTVT.

V is TRBV10-3 and J is TRBJ1-5, with unresolved D. Per germline, CDR1 ENHRY and CDR2 SYGVKD. The CDR3 covers 13 residues. With 3 bases removed from V and 5 bases from J, the gap between germline ends came to 8 bases. The CDR3 is CAISEHPDQPQHF. CDR3 bases: TGTGCCATCAGTGAACACCCCGATCAGCCCCAGCATTTT.

J is TRBJ1-1 and V is TRBV5-1, with a possible D match to TRBD1 (5 bases). The ends were cut back, 0 bases at V and 7 bases at J, with 19 bases in the middle. CDR1 SGHRS and CDR2 YFSETQ come from the germline V gene. The length of the CDR3 is 16 residues. The CDR3 sequence: CASSLVGGGRGHEAFF. As DNA, the CDR3 is TGCGCCAGCAGCTTGGTCGGCGGGGGAAGGGGCCATGAAGCTTTCTTT.

This clonotype was detected a few times. This chain links TRBV11-2 with TRBJ2-1, with D possibly being TRBD2 (6 bases). The germline V gene encodes CDR1 SGHAT and CDR2 FQNNGV. Trimming pared 6 bases from V and 11 bases from J, leaving 26 bases between. The CDR3 is 16 residues long. CDR3 residues: CASSPVERAWGDQQFF. The CDR3 bases are TGTGCCAGCAGTCCAGTTGAGAGGGCCTGGGGGGATCAGCAGTTCTTC.

This clonotype was counted between two and nine times. The rearrangement uses TRBV28 and TRBJ2-1; TRBD2 matches at 10 bases. The CDR3 is 14 amino acids. Germline V gene lookup returns CDR1 MDHEN and CDR2 SYDVKM. Unmatched junction bases numbered 6, after V lost 10 bases and J lost 3 bases. The CDR3 DNA sequence: TGTGCCATCCCTAGCGGGAGTGGCTACAATGAGCAGTTCTTC. Translation gives CAIPSGSGYNEQFF.

The genes are TRBV7-9 and TRBJ2-1; 9 nucleotides agree with TRBD2. With 5 bases clipped from V and 8 bases from J, the junction kept 13 bases outside the gene matches. Germline CDR1 SEHNR, CDR2 FQNEAQ (reference sequence). The CDR3 loop spans 16 amino acids. CDR3 amino acids: CASSTLTSGHGDEQFF. DNA of the CDR3: TGTGCCAGCAGCACCCTGACTAGCGGACACGGGGATGAGCAGTTCTTC. Combining the CDR3 with reference TRBV7-9 and TRBJ2-1 gives the whole variable domain DTGVSQNPRHKITKRGQNVTFRCDPISEHNRLYWYRQTLGQGPEFLTYFQNEAQLEKSRLLSDRFSAERPKGSFSTLEIQRTEQGDSAMYLCASSTLTSGHGDEQFFGPGTRLTVL.

On this clonotype itself: One end of the junction fails to match germline, which may point to a read error. The chain recombines TRBV12-3 or TRBV12-4 with TRBJ1-5; no clear D. The CDR3 runs to 12 residues. CDR3 protein: CASSLANQAQHF. CDR3 DNA sequence: TGTGCCAGCAGTTTAGCCAATCAGGCCCAGCATTTT.

The chain employs TRBV6-2 or TRBV6-3 and TRBJ1-2, with 9 bases that match TRBD1. V shed 0 bases and J 8 bases; nucleotides not matched to a gene: 19. The CDR3 covers 19 residues. Germline V gives CDR1 MNHEY, CDR2 SVGEGT. The CDR3 spells CASSYSMVRDRELQSGYTF. CDR3 nucleotide sequence: TGTGCCAGCAGTTACTCGATGGTCCGGGACAGGGAACTCCAGAGCGGCTACACCTTC.

This clonotype showed up just a few times. The chain is built from TRBV10-3 and TRBJ2-5; 11 nucleotides match TRBD2. Unmatched junction bases numbered 10, after V lost 3 bases and J lost 1 base. The germline gives CDR1 ENHRY, CDR2 SYGVKD. The CDR3 extends over 18 amino acids. CDR3 in DNA: TGTGCCATCAGTGATGGACTCCTAGCGGGGGGTACCCAAGAGACCCAGTACTTC. This sequence encodes CAISDGLLAGGTQETQYF.

V is TRBV30 and J is TRBJ2-6; D possibly uses TRBD1 or TRBD2 (5 bases each). The CDR3 covers 15 residues. V lost 3 bases and J 0 bases, leaving 9 bases between the germline ends. Germline lookup yields CDR1 GTSNPN and CDR2 SVGIG (reference sequence). CDR3 in DNA: TGTGCCTGGAGATTGGGACGCTCTGGGGCCAACGTCCTGACTTTC. Translation: CAWRLGRSGANVLTF.

The chain links TRBV24-1 to TRBJ2-3, with a tentative D call TRBD2 (5 bases). Trimming took 0 bases from V and 5 from J, leaving 14 bases between them. Germline values: CDR1 KGHDR, CDR2 SFDVKD. The CDR3 is 16 amino acids. In DNA form, the CDR3 reads TGTGCCACCAGTGATTTGCGTAACCCCGAGGGAGATACGCAGTATTTT. Amino acid sequence: CATSDLRNPEGDTQYF.

This clonotype has a count of ten or more. This rearrangement joins TRBV4-3 to TRBJ1-6; D not certain. Germline V CDR1 and CDR2: LGHNA, YSLEER. The V and J ends lost 4 bases and 11 bases respectively, with 12 bases between them. CDR3 size: 13 residues. This chain's CDR3 is CASSPISGTPLHF. DNA for the CDR3: TGCGCCAGCAGCCCTATTTCTGGGACACCCCTCCACTTT.

This clonotype was seen ten or more times. V is TRBV12-3 or TRBV12-4 and J is TRBJ2-1; 11 bases are a match to TRBD2. V gave up 6 bases and J gave up 2 bases; unmatched junction bases: 3. The CDR3 totals 15 residues. CDR3 residues: CASSILAGAYNEQFF. The CDR3 nucleotides read TGTGCCAGCAGCATACTAGCGGGGGCCTACAATGAGCAGTTCTTC.

V gene TRBV7-9 combines with J gene TRBJ2-7; 8 bases match TRBD2. From germline, CDR1 is SEHNR and CDR2 FQNEAQ (reference sequence). The CDR3 length is 16 residues. With 1 base clipped from V and 5 bases from J, the junction kept 10 bases outside the gene matches. CDR3 sequence: CASSLGLAGGGHEQYF. DNA for the CDR3: TGTGCCAGCAGCTTAGGGCTGGCGGGGGGCGGCCACGAGCAGTACTTC.